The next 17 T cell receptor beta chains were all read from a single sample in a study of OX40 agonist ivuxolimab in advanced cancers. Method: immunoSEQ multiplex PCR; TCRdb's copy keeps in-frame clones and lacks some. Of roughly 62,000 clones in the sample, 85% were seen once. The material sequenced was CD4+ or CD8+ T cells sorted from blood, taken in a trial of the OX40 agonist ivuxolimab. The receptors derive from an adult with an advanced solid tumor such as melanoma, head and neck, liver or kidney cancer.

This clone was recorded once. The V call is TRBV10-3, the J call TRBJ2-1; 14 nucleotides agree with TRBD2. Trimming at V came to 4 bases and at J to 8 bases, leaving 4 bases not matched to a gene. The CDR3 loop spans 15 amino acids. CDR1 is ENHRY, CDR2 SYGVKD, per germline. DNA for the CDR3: TGTGCCATCAGTGGGGAGACTAGCGGGGGGGATGAGCAGTTCTTC. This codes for CAISGETSGGDEQFF.

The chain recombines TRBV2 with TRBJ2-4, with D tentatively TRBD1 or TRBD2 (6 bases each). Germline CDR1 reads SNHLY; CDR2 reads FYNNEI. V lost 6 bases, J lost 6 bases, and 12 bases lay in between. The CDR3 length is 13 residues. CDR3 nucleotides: TGTGCCAGCAGAAGGGGGGAGCGAAACATTCAGTACTTC. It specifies CASRRGERNIQYF.

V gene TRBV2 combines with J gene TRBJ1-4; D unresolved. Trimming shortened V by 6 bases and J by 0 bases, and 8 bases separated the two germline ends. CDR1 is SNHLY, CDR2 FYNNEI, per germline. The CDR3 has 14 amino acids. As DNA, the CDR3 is TGTGCCAGCAGGCCCGATACAACTAATGAAAAACTGTTTTTT. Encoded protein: CASRPDTTNEKLFF.

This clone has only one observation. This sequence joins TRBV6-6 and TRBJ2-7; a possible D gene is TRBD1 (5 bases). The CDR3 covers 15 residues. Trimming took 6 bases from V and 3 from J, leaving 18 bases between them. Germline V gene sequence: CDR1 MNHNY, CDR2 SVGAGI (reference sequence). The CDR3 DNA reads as TGTGCCAGCAGAGAACACAGGATGACGAACTACGAGCAGTACTTC. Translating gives CASREHRMTNYEQYF.

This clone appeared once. The CDR3 sequence is CASRFPLPRAGELFF. DNA for the CDR3: TGTGCCAGCAGGTTCCCCCTCCCCAGGGCCGGGGAGCTGTTTTTT. V gene TRBV7-2 combines with J gene TRBJ2-2; tentative D call: TRBD1 (5 bases). Germline V gene lookup returns CDR1 SGHTA and CDR2 FQGNSA. V was trimmed by 6 bases and J by 6 bases, leaving 17 bases between them. CDR3 length: 15 residues. Based on the CDR3 plus reference TRBV7-2 and TRBJ2-2, the full variable domain is GAGVSQSPSNKVTEKGKDVELRCDPISGHTALYWYRQSLGQGLEFLIYFQGNSAPDKSGLPSDRFSAERTGGSVSTLTIQRTQQEDSAVYLCASRFPLPRAGELFFGEGSRLTVL.

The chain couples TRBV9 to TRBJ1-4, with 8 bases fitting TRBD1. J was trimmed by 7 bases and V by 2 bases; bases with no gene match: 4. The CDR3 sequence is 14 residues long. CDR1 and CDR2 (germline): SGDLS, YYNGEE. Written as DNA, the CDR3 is TGTGCCAGCAGCGTGACAGGGGCGAGTGAAAAACTGTTTTTT. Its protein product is CASSVTGASEKLFF.

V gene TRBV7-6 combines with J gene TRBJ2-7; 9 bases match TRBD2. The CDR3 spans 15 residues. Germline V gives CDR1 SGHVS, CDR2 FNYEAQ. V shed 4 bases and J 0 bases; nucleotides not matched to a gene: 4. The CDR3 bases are TGTGCCAGCAGCTCTAGCGGGGTGAGCTCCTACGAGCAGTACTTC. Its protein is CASSSSGVSSYEQYF.

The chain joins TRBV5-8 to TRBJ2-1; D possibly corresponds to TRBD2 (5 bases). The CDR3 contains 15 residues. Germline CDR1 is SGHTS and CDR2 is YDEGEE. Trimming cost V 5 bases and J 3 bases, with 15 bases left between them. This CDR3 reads CASRRDADFYNEQFF. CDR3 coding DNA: TGTGCCAGCAGAAGAGATGCGGACTTCTACAATGAGCAGTTCTTC.

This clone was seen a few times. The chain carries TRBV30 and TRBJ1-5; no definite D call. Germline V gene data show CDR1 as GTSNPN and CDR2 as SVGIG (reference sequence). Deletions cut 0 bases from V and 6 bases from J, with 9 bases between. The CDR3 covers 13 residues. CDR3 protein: CAWSVPGVQPQHF. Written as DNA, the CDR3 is TGTGCCTGGAGTGTACCCGGGGTTCAGCCCCAGCATTTT.

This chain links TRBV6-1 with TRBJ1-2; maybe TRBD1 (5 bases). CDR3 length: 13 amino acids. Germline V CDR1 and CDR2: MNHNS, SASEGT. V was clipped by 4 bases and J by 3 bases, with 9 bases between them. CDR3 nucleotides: TGTGCCAGCAGTGTCCGGGGGGACTATGGCTACACCTTC. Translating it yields CASSVRGDYGYTF.

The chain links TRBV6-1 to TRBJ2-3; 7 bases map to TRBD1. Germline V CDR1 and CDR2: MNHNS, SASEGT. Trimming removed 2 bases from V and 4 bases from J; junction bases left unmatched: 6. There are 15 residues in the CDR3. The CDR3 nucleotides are TGTGCCAGCAGTGAAACGCGACAGGGATCAGATACGCAGTATTTT. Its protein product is CASSETRQGSDTQYF.

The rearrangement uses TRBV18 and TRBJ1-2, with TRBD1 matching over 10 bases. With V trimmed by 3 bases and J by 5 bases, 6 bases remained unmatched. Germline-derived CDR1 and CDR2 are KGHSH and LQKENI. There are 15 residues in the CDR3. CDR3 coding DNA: TGTGCCAGCTCACCCCGACAGGGGGCGGGGTATGGCTACACCTTC. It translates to CASSPRQGAGYGYTF.

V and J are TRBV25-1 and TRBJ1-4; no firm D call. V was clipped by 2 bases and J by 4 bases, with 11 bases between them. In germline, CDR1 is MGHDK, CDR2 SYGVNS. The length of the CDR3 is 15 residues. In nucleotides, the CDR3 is TGTGCCAGCAGTGAAGCAACGGGCCTTAATGAAAAACTGTTTTTT. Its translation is CASSEATGLNEKLFF.

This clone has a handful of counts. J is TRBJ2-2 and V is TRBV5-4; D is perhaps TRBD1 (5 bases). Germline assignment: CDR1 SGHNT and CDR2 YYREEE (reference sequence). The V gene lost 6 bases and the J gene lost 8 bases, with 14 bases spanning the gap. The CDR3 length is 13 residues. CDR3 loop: CASTRQGAGELFF. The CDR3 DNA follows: TGTGCCAGCACCCGCCAGGGTGCAGGGGAGCTGTTTTTT.

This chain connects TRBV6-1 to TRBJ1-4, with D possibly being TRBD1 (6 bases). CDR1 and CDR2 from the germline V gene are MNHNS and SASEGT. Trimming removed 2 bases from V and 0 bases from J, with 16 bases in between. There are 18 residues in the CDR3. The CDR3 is CASSEIPGQPATNEKLFF. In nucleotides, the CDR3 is TGTGCCAGCAGTGAAATCCCTGGACAGCCAGCAACTAATGAAAAACTGTTTTTT.

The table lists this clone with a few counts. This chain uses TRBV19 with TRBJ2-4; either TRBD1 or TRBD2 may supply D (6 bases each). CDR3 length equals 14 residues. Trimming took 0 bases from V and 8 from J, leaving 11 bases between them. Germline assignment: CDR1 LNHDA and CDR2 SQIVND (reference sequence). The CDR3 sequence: CASSIDRRGDIQYF. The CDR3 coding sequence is TGTGCCAGTAGTATAGATCGAAGGGGGGACATTCAGTACTTC.

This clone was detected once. The CDR3 spells CANRQGQGIEAFF. The CDR3 bases are TGTGCCAACCGTCAGGGACAGGGAATCGAAGCTTTCTTT. The chain carries TRBV19 and TRBJ1-1, with 9 bases matching TRBD1. The CDR3 runs 13 residues. Trimming removed 10 bases from V and 8 bases from J; junction bases left unmatched: 11. Germline CDR1 LNHDA, CDR2 SQIVND (reference sequence).